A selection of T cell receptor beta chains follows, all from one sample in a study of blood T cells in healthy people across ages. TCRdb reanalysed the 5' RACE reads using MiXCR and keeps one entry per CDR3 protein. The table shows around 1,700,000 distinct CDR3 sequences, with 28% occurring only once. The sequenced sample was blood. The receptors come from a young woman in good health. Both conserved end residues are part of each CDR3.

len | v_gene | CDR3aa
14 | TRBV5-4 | CASSTSVGTDTQYF
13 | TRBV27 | CASSLFPSRGYTF
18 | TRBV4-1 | CASSQTWASGGQYNEQFF
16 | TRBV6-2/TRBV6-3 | CASTQVTGTGSNEQFF
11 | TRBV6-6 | CASGRDTEAFF
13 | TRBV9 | CASSVGNTDTQYF
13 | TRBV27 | CASSLRYADTQYF
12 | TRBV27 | CASFGRAHTQYF
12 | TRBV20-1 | CSVGRNQETQYF
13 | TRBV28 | CASSLTASPGYTF
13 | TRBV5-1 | CASRRDSLGEQYF
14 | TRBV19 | CASKERERNTEAFF
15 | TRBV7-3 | CASSPLAAANYEQYF
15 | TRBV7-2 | CASSFWTEGYNEQFF
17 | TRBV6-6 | CASSSKGTAASTDTQYF
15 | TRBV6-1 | CASSELAPDTDTQYF
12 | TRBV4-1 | CASSQDFDKQFF
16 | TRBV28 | CASSPRLAGKYNEQYF
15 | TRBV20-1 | CSARDIRGQGFEQYF
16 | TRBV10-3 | CAISEAERGALETQYF
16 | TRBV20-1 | CGARVREGSSYNEQFF
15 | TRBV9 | CASSVEAGRGQPQHF
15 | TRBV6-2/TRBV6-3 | CASSPEVRGANVLTF
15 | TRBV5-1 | CASRLTSGTPGEQFF
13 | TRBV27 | CASSYTGTYEQYF
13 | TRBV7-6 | CASSSAYNNEQYF
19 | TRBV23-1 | CASSPRETQDRANTGELFF
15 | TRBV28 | CASSLWTGVRNEQFF
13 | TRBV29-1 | CSVLGTTNTEAFF
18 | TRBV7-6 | CASSPGLAGLGGTDTQYF
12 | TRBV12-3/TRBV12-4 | CASRPSADVQYF
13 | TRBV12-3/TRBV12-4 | CASMVREKGGYTF